This TCR beta chain was observed in a study of early T cells in non-severe SARS-CoV-2 infection. Study-wide context: The chains were unpaired, and the sequenced material was bulk RNA from unsorted whole blood.

Notes on the study in general: VDJdb matching, biased toward anti-spike CD8 responses, missed private and CD4 specificities.

CDR1 is SGHVS, CDR2 FQNEAQ, per germline. The CDR3 runs 13 residues. The germline V and J ends were trimmed by 1 base and 9 bases, with 10 bases remaining between them. Unique molecular identifiers were added to individual cDNA molecules. In TCRdb, the 5' RACE reads were re-called with MiXCR into one record per CDR3 protein. The sample holds 56,000 or so distinct CDR3 sequences, 7.5% to 9.5% seen once. This clonotype was counted ten times or more. Its specificity is not known. The receptor was isolated from an adult who was a healthcare worker with PCR-confirmed SARS-CoV-2 infection or an uninfected control (not recorded which). The chain is built from TRBV7-8 and TRBJ2-1; D gene ambiguous. Sequencing was done on a sample of whole blood. CDR3 residues: CASSLGSVSEQFF. The CDR3 DNA follows: TGTGCCAGCAGCTTAGGTTCAGTTTCTGAGCAGTTCTTC.